Listed here is a single T cell receptor (beta chain). Using immunoSEQ multiplex PCR, the repertoire was profiled, and TCRdb retains in-frame clones only, with some absent. Here the sample spans under 20,000 clones, 90% to 95% being singletons. The sample originates from a study of blood T cell repertoires in COVID-19. CDR3 size: 15 residues. Trimming left V 2 bases short and J 7 bases short, with 18 bases between. Germline assignment: CDR1 SGHRS and CDR2 YFSETQ. Input material: peripheral blood. This TCR was sampled from a woman in her 50s with active COVID-19. V and J are TRBV5-1 and TRBJ1-2; D is perhaps TRBD1 (6 bases). CDR3 sequence reads: CASSLPQGLQVGYTF. DNA of the CDR3: TGCGCCAGCAGCTTACCACAGGGCCTGCAAGTTGGCTACACCTTC.